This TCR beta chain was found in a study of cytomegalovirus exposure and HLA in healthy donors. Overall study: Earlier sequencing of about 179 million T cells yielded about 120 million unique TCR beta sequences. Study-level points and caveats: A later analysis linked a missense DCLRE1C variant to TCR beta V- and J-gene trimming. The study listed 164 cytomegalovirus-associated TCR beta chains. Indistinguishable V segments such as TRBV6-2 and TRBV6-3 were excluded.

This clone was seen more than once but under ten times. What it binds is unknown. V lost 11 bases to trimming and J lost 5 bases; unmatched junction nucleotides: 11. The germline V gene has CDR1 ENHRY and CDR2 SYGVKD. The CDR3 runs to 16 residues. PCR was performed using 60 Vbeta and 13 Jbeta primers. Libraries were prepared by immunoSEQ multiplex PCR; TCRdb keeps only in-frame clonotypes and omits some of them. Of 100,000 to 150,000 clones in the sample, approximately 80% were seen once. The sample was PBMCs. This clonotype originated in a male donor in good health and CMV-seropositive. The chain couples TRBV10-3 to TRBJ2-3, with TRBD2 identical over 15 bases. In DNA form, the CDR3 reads TGTGCCTCCCGGACTAGCGGGAGGGCCAGGTTAGATACGCAGTATTTT. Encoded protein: CASRTSGRARLDTQYF.